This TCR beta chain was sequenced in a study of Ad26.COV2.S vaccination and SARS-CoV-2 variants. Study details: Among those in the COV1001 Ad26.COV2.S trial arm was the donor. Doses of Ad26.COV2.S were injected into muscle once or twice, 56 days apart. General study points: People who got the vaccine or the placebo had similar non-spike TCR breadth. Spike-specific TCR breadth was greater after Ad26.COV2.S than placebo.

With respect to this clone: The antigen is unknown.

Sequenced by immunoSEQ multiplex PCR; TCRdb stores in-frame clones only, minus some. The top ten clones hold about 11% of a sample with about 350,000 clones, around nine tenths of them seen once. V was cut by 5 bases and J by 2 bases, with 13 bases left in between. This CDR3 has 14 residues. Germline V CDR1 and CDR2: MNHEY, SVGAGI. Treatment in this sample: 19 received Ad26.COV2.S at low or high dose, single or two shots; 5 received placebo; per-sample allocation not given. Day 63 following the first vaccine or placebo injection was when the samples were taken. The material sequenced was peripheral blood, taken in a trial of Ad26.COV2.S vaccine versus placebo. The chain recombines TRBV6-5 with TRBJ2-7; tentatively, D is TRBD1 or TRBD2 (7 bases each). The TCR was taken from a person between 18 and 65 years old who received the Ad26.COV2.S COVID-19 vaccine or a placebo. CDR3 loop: CASSPGGQTYEQYF. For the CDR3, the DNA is TGTGCCAGCAGTCCGGGGGGACAGACCTACGAGCAGTACTTC.